The present T cell receptor (beta chain) was sequenced within a study of beta chain features in type 1 diabetes. The entirety of the isolated RNA underwent reverse transcription, so expressed TCRB transcripts were sequenced. TCRdb's copy holds only in-frame clones and misses some; the assay was immunoSEQ multiplex PCR. Counted here are roughly 380,000 clones, roughly 21% occurring once; the ten biggest clones make up roughly 0.045%. Germline trimming cut 4 bases from V and 7 bases from J; bases unmatched to any gene: 9. The germline V gene has CDR1 SGHNT and CDR2 YYREEE (reference sequence). The CDR3 contains 15 residues.

The source of this sequence is a woman under 30 in good health. Sequenced input: naive CD4+ T cells from blood. The chain employs TRBV5-4 and TRBJ2-1; the match to TRBD2 covers 9 bases. The CDR3 nucleotides are TGTGCCAGCAGCCTCCTACTAGCGGGCCTTAATGAGCAGTTCTTC. As protein: CASSLLLAGLNEQFF.